What follows are 24 T cell receptor beta chains derived from one specimen sequenced in a study of blood T cell repertoires in COVID-19. Measured with immunoSEQ multiplex PCR; TCRdb has only the in-frame clones, and not every one. The sample has about 200,000 clones, roughly 80% seen once; the top ten hold roughly 7.6%. Sequenced input: peripheral blood. Source of these receptors: a woman older than 75 with COVID-19, enrolled during active disease.

The chain links TRBV4-1 to TRBJ1-6, with 7 bases lining up with TRBD1. The junction had 9 bases not matched to a gene; V was cut back by 4 bases and J by 6 bases. In germline, CDR1 is MGHRA, CDR2 YSYEKL. The CDR3 loop spans 16 amino acids. The CDR3 reads CASSPSKGAGNSPLHF. The CDR3 region has the DNA TGCGCCAGCAGCCCCTCCAAGGGGGCAGGTAATTCACCCCTCCACTTT.

The chain has TRBV11-2 and TRBJ2-1, with TRBD2 matching over 12 bases. This CDR3 comprises 16 residues. V lost 5 bases to trimming and J lost 9 bases; unmatched junction nucleotides: 11. Germline CDR1 SGHAT, CDR2 FQNNGV. The CDR3 sequence is CASSPLAGGPISEQFF. CDR3 bases: TGTGCCAGCAGCCCTCTAGCGGGGGGGCCAATATCTGAGCAGTTCTTC.

This clone was seen only once. The chain employs TRBV20-1 and TRBJ2-5, with 9 nucleotides matching TRBD1. Germline V CDR1 and CDR2: DFQATT, SNEGSKA (reference sequence). This CDR3 is built from 11 residues. CDR3 region: CSGDRVETQYF. Here the CDR3 DNA reads TGCAGCGGGGACAGGGTAGAGACCCAGTACTTC.

The chain is built from TRBV5-8 and TRBJ2-3; 8 bases agree with TRBD2. The CDR3 consists of 13 residues. Germline CDR1 is SGHTS and CDR2 is YDEGEE. After removal of 7 bases from V and 3 bases from J, the junction contained 4 bases not matched to a gene. CDR3 in DNA: TGTGCCAGCGGACTAGCTCAGACAGATACGCAGTATTTT. Translated: CASGLAQTDTQYF.

The CDR3 sequence: CASSHRQGPYNEQFF. The DNA for the CDR3 is TGCGCCAGCAGCCATAGGCAGGGGCCCTACAATGAGCAGTTCTTC. The chain is built from TRBV4-1 and TRBJ2-1, with a tentative D call TRBD1 (6 bases). This CDR3 has 15 amino acids. Trimming removed 3 bases from V and 2 bases from J, with 11 bases in between. The V gene's germline CDR1 is MGHRA and CDR2 YSYEKL.

This chain connects TRBV5-5 to TRBJ1-1; 7 bases agree with TRBD1. The germline V gene encodes CDR1 SGHKS and CDR2 YYEKEE (reference sequence). This CDR3 is built from 16 residues. V shed 4 bases, J shed 4 bases, and the junction held 13 bases outside the gene matches. The CDR3 nucleotides are TGTGCCAGCAGCCTCGATCCGACAGGGTCGGCCACTGAAGCTTTCTTT. It translates to CASSLDPTGSATEAFF.

The chain combines TRBV25-1 with TRBJ1-1; D remains unclear. V was shortened by 4 bases and J by 0 bases, with 9 bases between the two germline ends. Germline CDR1 MGHDK, CDR2 SYGVNS. The CDR3 is 14 residues long. CDR3 nucleotide sequence: TGTGCCAGCAGTGTCCGGGGAATGAACACTGAAGCTTTCTTT. Protein sequence: CASSVRGMNTEAFF.

The gene calls are TRBV6-1 and TRBJ1-6; tentative D call: TRBD1 (6 bases). The CDR3 runs 15 residues. V shed 2 bases and J shed 5 bases, with 10 bases lying between them. Germline CDR1 reads MNHNS; CDR2 reads SASEGT. The CDR3 nucleotides read TGTGCCAGCAGTGAAAGGACAGCAAATAATTCACCCCTCCACTTT. Its protein product is CASSERTANNSPLHF.

This clone was picked up a small number of times. The J gene is TRBJ1-5, the V gene TRBV29-1; 7 bases are a match to TRBD1. CDR1 is SQVTM, CDR2 ANQGSEA, per germline. V shed 5 bases and J 4 bases; nucleotides not matched to a gene: 5. The CDR3 is made up of 13 amino acids. The CDR3 reads CSVRDSGNQPQHF. The DNA of the CDR3 is TGCAGCGTTAGGGACAGCGGTAATCAGCCCCAGCATTTT.

This rearrangement joins TRBV4-1 to TRBJ2-1; perhaps TRBD1 as D (6 bases). The CDR3 has 17 amino acids. The V end lost 3 bases, the J end lost 2 bases, and 17 bases lay between the germline ends. Germline V gene sequence: CDR1 MGHRA, CDR2 YSYEKL. The CDR3 reads CASSQRPRDKTYNEQFF. The CDR3 DNA reads TGCGCCAGCAGCCAGAGACCCCGGGACAAAACCTACAATGAGCAGTTCTTC.

V is TRBV20-1 and J is TRBJ1-1; no definite D call. The CDR3 is made up of 11 amino acids. Germline CDR1 DFQATT, CDR2 SNEGSKA (reference sequence). With 3 bases removed from V and 4 bases from J, the gap between germline ends came to 6 bases. The CDR3 reads CSASQVTEAFF. The DNA of the CDR3 is TGCAGTGCTAGTCAGGTCACTGAAGCTTTCTTT.

In its sample, this clone was seen a few times. The rearrangement links TRBV5-1 to TRBJ1-1, with D unresolved. The CDR3 sequence is 13 residues long. Trimming removed 4 bases from V and 4 bases from J, with 11 bases in between. Germline CDR1 and CDR2: SGHRS and YFSETQ. The CDR3 sequence is CASSLGPGTEAFF. The CDR3 nucleotides read TGCGCCAGCAGCCTCGGCCCAGGCACTGAAGCTTTCTTT. Full variable domain (outside the CDR3, taken from reference TRBV5-1 and TRBJ1-1): KAGVTQTPRYLIKTRGQQVTLSCSPISGHRSVSWYQQTPGQGLQFLFEYFSETQRNKGNFPGRFSGRQFSNSRSEMNVSTLELGDSALYLCASSLGPGTEAFFGQGTRLTVV.

This clone has only a few counts. J is TRBJ2-7 and V is TRBV2; 9 nucleotides match TRBD2. This CDR3 comprises 14 residues. Germline CDR1 reads SNHLY; CDR2 reads FYNNEI. Trimming at V came to 6 bases and at J to 7 bases, leaving 10 bases not matched to a gene. CDR3 loop: CASRETSGHGEQYF. CDR3 coding DNA: TGTGCCAGCAGGGAGACTAGCGGCCATGGGGAGCAGTACTTC.

The chain uses TRBV19 and TRBJ2-1, with 7 positions matching TRBD2. This CDR3 comprises 15 residues. J was trimmed by 1 base and V by 6 bases; bases with no gene match: 6. Germline CDR1 LNHDA, CDR2 SQIVND (reference sequence). CDR3 region: CASSRNGGSYNEQFF. The DNA of the CDR3 is TGTGCCAGTAGCCGCAACGGGGGGTCCTACAATGAGCAGTTCTTC.

The J gene is TRBJ1-5, the V gene TRBV2; weak D call: TRBD1 (5 bases). The V end was cut by 7 bases, the J end by 5 bases, with 12 bases between. Germline-derived CDR1 and CDR2 are SNHLY and FYNNEI. CDR3 length equals 13 residues. The CDR3 bases are TGTGCCAGCACCAACGGGGGTTATCAGCCCCAGCATTTT. It yields the protein CASTNGGYQPQHF.

CDR3 region: CASSFRGGSQETQYF. In DNA form, the CDR3 reads TGTGCCAGCAGCTTTCGAGGGGGTTCCCAAGAGACCCAGTACTTC. The V and J genes are TRBV5-6 and TRBJ2-5, with D perhaps matching TRBD1 (6 bases). Trimming cost V 2 bases and J 1 base, with 12 bases left between them. CDR1 and CDR2 (germline): SGHDT, YYEEEE. There are 15 residues in the CDR3.

The V call is TRBV9, the J call TRBJ2-1; 9 nucleotides line up with TRBD2. The CDR3 runs 14 residues. The V gene end was trimmed by 0 bases and the J gene end by 9 bases; junction bases not matched to a gene: 4. Germline CDR1 is SGDLS and CDR2 is YYNGEE. The DNA for the CDR3 is TGTGCCAGCAGCGTAGCGACTAGCGGTGGTGAGCAGTTCTTC. Protein product: CASSVATSGGEQFF.

The rearrangement joins TRBV5-1 to TRBJ1-2, with 7 bases matching TRBD1. J lost 2 bases, V lost 4 bases, and 8 bases had no gene match. Germline CDR1 and CDR2: SGHRS and YFSETQ. This CDR3 comprises 15 residues. CDR3 sequence reads: CASSPGQGQNYGYTF. For the CDR3, the DNA is TGCGCCAGCAGCCCCGGGCAGGGACAGAACTATGGCTACACCTTC. The full variable domain, rest sourced from reference TRBV5-1 and TRBJ1-2, is KAGVTQTPRYLIKTRGQQVTLSCSPISGHRSVSWYQQTPGQGLQFLFEYFSETQRNKGNFPGRFSGRQFSNSRSEMNVSTLELGDSALYLCASSPGQGQNYGYTFGSGTRLTVV.

V usage is TRBV2 and J usage is TRBJ1-3; D might be TRBD1 (5 bases). The V end lost 6 bases, the J end lost 0 bases, and 12 bases lay between the germline ends. CDR3 length: 15 amino acids. Germline loops: CDR1 SNHLY, CDR2 FYNNEI. CDR3 nucleotide sequence: TGTGCCAGCAGGCAGGACATAGTCTCTGGAAACACCATATATTTT. It yields the protein CASRQDIVSGNTIYF.

The V gene is TRBV3-1 (or the pseudogene TRBV3-2), the J gene TRBJ1-5; D remains unclear. V was trimmed by 1 base and J by 0 bases, leaving 4 bases between them. The CDR3 sequence is 14 residues long. The germline gives CDR1 LGHDT, CDR2 YNNKEL (reference sequence). The CDR3 is CASSQVNSNQPQHF. Here the CDR3 DNA reads TGTGCCAGCAGCCAAGTTAATAGCAATCAGCCCCAGCATTTT.

The V call is TRBV3-1 (or the pseudogene TRBV3-2), the J call TRBJ2-2; maybe TRBD2 (5 bases). This CDR3 has 15 residues. Germline CDR1 reads LGHDT; CDR2 reads YNNKEL (reference sequence). V lost 5 bases, J lost 2 bases, and 12 bases lay in between. CDR3 sequence (DNA): TGTGCCAGCAGCATTCTAGCAGTCAACACCGGGGAGCTGTTTTTT. Protein product: CASSILAVNTGELFF.

This chain connects TRBV10-3 to TRBJ1-1, with TRBD1 matching over 7 bases. This CDR3 contains 15 residues. Germline V gene lookup returns CDR1 ENHRY and CDR2 SYGVKD. Trimming removed 5 bases from V and 0 bases from J; junction bases left unmatched: 6. CDR3 in DNA: TGTGCCATCAGTTCTGGACAGGCCTTGAACACTGAAGCTTTCTTT. It translates to CAISSGQALNTEAFF.

The rearrangement uses TRBV9 and TRBJ2-3, with D perhaps matching TRBD2 (6 bases). Germline V gene data show CDR1 as SGDLS and CDR2 as YYNGEE. Between the trimmed V and J ends, which lost 4 bases and 0 bases, there was a span of 15 bases. CDR3 length: 16 residues. The CDR3 protein is CASSTDPGTSTDTQYF. As DNA, the CDR3 is TGTGCCAGCAGCACCGATCCCGGGACTAGCACAGATACGCAGTATTTT.

The genes are TRBV3-1 (or the pseudogene TRBV3-2) and TRBJ2-1; D might be TRBD2 (7 bases). V was cut by 4 bases and J by 7 bases, with 14 bases left in between. The germline CDR1 and CDR2 sequences are LGHDT and YNNKEL (reference sequence). This CDR3 spans 14 amino acids. The CDR3 sequence: CASSPSGGPNEQFF. DNA of the CDR3: TGTGCCAGCAGCCCCTCCGGGGGGCCGAATGAGCAGTTCTTC.